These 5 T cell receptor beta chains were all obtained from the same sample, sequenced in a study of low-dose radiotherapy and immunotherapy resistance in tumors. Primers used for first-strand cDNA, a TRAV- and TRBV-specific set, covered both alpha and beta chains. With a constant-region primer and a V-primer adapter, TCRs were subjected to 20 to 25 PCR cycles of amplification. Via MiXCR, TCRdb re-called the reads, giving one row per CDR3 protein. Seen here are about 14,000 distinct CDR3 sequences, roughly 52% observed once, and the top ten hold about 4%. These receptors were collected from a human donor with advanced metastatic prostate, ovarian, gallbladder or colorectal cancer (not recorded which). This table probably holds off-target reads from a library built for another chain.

The CDR3 DNA follows: TGTGCCAGCAGCGAAAAACTAGCGCCGAGCTCCTACAATGAGCAGTTCTTC. This encodes CASSEKLAPSSYNEQFF. This chain joins TRBV7-8 and TRBJ2-1; 7 bases line up with TRBD2. Trimming cost V 5 bases and J 0 bases; bases outside gene matches: 10. The CDR3 totals 17 residues. Germline V gene data show CDR1 as SGHVS and CDR2 as FQNEAQ.

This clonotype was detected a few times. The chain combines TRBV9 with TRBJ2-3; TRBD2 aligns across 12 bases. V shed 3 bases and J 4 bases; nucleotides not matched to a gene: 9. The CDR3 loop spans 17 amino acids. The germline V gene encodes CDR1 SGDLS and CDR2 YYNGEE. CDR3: CASSGRLAGVLSDTQYF. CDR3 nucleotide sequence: TGTGCCAGCAGCGGTCGACTAGCGGGAGTTTTATCAGATACGCAGTATTTT.

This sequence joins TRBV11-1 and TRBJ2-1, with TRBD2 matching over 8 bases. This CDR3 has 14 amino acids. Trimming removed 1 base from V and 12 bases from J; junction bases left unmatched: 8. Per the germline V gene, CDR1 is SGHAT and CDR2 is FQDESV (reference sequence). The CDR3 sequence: CASSLEAGGRTQFF. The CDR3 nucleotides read TGTGCCAGCAGCTTAGAGGCGGGCGGGAGGACGCAGTTCTTC.

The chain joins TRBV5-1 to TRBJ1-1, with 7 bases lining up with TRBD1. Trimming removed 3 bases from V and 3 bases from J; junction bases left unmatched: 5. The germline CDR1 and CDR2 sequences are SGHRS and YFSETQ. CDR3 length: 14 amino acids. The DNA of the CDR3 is TGCGCCAGCAGCTCCGGACAGGAGGACACTGAAGCTTTCTTT. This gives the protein CASSSGQEDTEAFF.

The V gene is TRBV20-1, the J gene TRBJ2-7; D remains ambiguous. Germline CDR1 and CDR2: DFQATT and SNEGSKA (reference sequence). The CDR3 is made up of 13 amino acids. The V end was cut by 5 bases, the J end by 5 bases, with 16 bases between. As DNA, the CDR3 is TGCAGTGCTTCCGGGCCCAATAACGACGAGCAGTACTTC. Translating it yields CSASGPNNDEQYF.